What follows are 20 T cell receptor beta chains derived from one specimen sequenced in a study of CD8+CD57+ T cells in acquired aplastic anemia (dated by TCRdb to 2016 to 2019). The patients picked for sequencing were ones in whom flow cytometry had shown an expansion of CD8+CD57+ cells. Sequencing was carried out with an Illumina HiSeq 2000. Profiling of TCR beta VDJ combinations and CDR3 sequences used genomic DNA as the template. TCRdb reanalyzed the raw reads on its own, using fastp at Q25 for trimming and MiXCR for clone calling, and kept in-frame beta chains. When rows share a CDR3 protein, they turn into one entry using the most common DNA and genes. This sample lists some 160,000 distinct CDR3 sequences; roughly 48% were detected once. 30% to 40% of the sample rests with the top ten. The sequenced sample consisted of sorted CD4+, CD8+, or CD8+CD57+ T cells (not recorded which) from PBMCs. The receptors here all came from a human donor with aplastic anemia.

V usage is TRBV7-6 and J usage is TRBJ2-5; tentatively, D is TRBD1 (6 bases). This CDR3 spans 15 amino acids. The germline gives CDR1 SGHVS, CDR2 FNYEAQ. V was cut by 1 base and J by 1 base, with 10 bases left in between. The CDR3 loop reads CASSLGGQGQETQYF. The CDR3 DNA sequence: TGTGCCAGCAGCTTAGGGGGACAAGGCCAAGAGACCCAGTACTTC. Supplemented by reference TRBV7-6 and TRBJ2-5, the full variable domain reads GAGVSQSPRYKVTKRGQDVALRCDPISGHVSLYWYRQALGQGPEFLTYFNYEAQQDKSGLPNDRFSAERPEGSISTLTIQRTEQRDSAMYRCASSLGGQGQETQYFGPGTRLLVL.

V gene TRBV7-9 combines with J gene TRBJ2-7; D gene unclear. Trimming stripped 2 bases from V and 6 bases from J, with 17 bases between. Germline V CDR1 and CDR2: SEHNR, FQNEAQ (reference sequence). This CDR3 is 15 amino acids long. This chain's CDR3 is CASSLTRTPLGEQYF. CDR3 bases: TGTGCCAGCAGCTTAACGAGGACCCCCCTCGGCGAGCAGTACTTC.

There are many counts of this clonotype. The gene calls are TRBV30 and TRBJ2-7; a weak D match, TRBD1 (6 bases). V lost 4 bases and J 4 bases, leaving 11 bases between the germline ends. The germline CDR1 and CDR2 sequences are GTSNPN and SVGIG (reference sequence). This CDR3 is built from 12 residues. The CDR3 bases are TGTGCCTGGACCGACAGGACATACGAGCAGTACTTC. This sequence encodes CAWTDRTYEQYF.

This chain links TRBV20-1 with TRBJ2-3, with D uncertain. This CDR3 contains 14 residues. CDR1 and CDR2 from the germline V gene are DFQATT and SNEGSKA (reference sequence). Trimming cost V 5 bases and J 6 bases, with 18 bases left between them. CDR3 nucleotide sequence: TGCAGTGCTGGGGAACATTTGGGCGCGGATACGCAGTATTTT. The encoded protein is CSAGEHLGADTQYF.

About this clonotype: Because it lacks the conserved phenylalanine or tryptophan at the end, this CDR3 is likely a read error. The V gene is TRBV9, the J gene TRBJ2-6; D is perhaps TRBD2 (5 bases). Germline V gene lookup returns CDR1 SGDLS and CDR2 YYNGEE. CDR3 length: 19 residues. Trimming cost V 1 base and J 0 bases, with 17 bases left between them. CDR3 loop: CASSVRRPDFSSGANVLTS. The CDR3 region has the DNA TGTGCCAGCAGCGTAAGACGTCCGGACTTCAGCTCTGGGGCCAACGTCCTGACTTCC.

The chain uses TRBV12-3 or TRBV12-4 and TRBJ2-5; D gene ambiguous. The CDR3 loop spans 14 amino acids. Trimming took 4 bases from V and 2 from J, leaving 11 bases between them. DNA for the CDR3: TGTGCCAGCAGTTGGTGGAGCCCTCAAGAGACCCAGTACTTC. This encodes CASSWWSPQETQYF.

CDR3 coding DNA: TGTGCCAGCACCGGGGGAGGGGGTGGCTACACCTTC. Translated, it gives CASTGGGGGYTF. The chain recombines TRBV9 with TRBJ1-2, with D possibly matching TRBD1 (6 bases). This CDR3 region has 12 residues. The germline V gene has CDR1 SGDLS and CDR2 YYNGEE. Trimming took off 6 bases at V and 7 bases at J, with 13 bases between the two ends.

This clonotype has at least ten counts. The chain combines TRBV5-5 with TRBJ2-7; TRBD2 matches 7 bases. The junction had 2 bases not matched to a gene; V was cut back by 0 bases and J by 2 bases. The germline V gene has CDR1 SGHKS and CDR2 YYEKEE (reference sequence). The CDR3 sequence is 14 residues long. The CDR3 reads CASSLGSGPYEQYF. As DNA, the CDR3 is TGTGCCAGCAGCTTGGGTAGCGGGCCCTACGAGCAGTACTTC. Full variable domain (missing parts from reference TRBV5-5 and TRBJ2-7): DAGVTQSPTHLIKTRGQQVTLRCSPISGHKSVSWYQQVLGQGPQFIFQYYEKEERGRGNFPDRFSARQFPNYSSELNVNALLLGDSALYLCASSLGSGPYEQYFGPGTRLTVT.

V and J are TRBV10-2 and TRBJ1-5; D is ambiguous. The germline V gene encodes CDR1 WSHSY and CDR2 SAAADI. V was pared by 3 bases and J by 3 bases, with 9 bases between. This CDR3 comprises 14 residues. Here the CDR3 DNA reads TGCGCCAGCAGTGAAAATGGGATCAATCAGCCCCAGCATTTT. Amino acid sequence: CASSENGINQPQHF.

This clonotype was picked up one time. This likely comes from a read error, as the CDR3 has no conserved phenylalanine or tryptophan at its end. This chain uses TRBV30 with TRBJ2-7; 8 positions agree with TRBD1. The CDR3 loop spans 14 amino acids. Germline V gives CDR1 GTSNPN, CDR2 SVGIG (reference sequence). V shed 7 bases and J 2 bases; nucleotides not matched to a gene: 10. CDR3 sequence (DNA): TGTGCCTACCTAGAGACAGGGGCAACCTACGAGCAGTACCTC. It codes for CAYLETGATYEQYL.

This clonotype came up once. V gene TRBV6-1 combines with J gene TRBJ2-5; 8 nucleotides agree with TRBD1. CDR1 is MNHNS, CDR2 SASEGT, per germline. The V gene end was trimmed by 7 bases and the J gene end by 1 base; junction bases not matched to a gene: 11. This CDR3 spans 16 amino acids. The CDR3 is CASNRNRDRGQETQYF. The CDR3 DNA reads TGTGCCAGCAACAGAAACCGAGACAGGGGCCAAGAGACCCAGTACTTC.

Comments on this clonotype: A read error may explain this, as a much larger clone is one base away. Without the conserved terminal phenylalanine or tryptophan, this CDR3 likely stems from a read error. J is TRBJ2-3 and V is TRBV11-1, with D maybe TRBD2 (5 bases). Trimming shortened V by 5 bases and J by 0 bases, and 15 bases separated the two germline ends. Germline V gene data show CDR1 as SGHAT and CDR2 as FQDESV (reference sequence). There are 16 residues in the CDR3. The DNA of the CDR3 is TGTGCCAGCAGCCTTAGGGAGCTCCAAAGCACAGATACGCAGTATCTT. It specifies CASSLRELQSTDTQYL.

The sample holds many counts of this clonotype. For the CDR3, the DNA is TGTGCCAGCAGCTTAGGGGGTGGGGCCAACGTCCTGACTTTC. It encodes CASSLGGGANVLTF. The genes are TRBV7-3 and TRBJ2-6; D may match TRBD1 or TRBD2 (5 bases each). The CDR3 loop spans 14 amino acids. The V end was cut by 2 bases, the J end by 3 bases, with 5 bases between. Per germline, CDR1 SGHTA and CDR2 FQGTGA.

In its sample, this clonotype was seen a few times. The chain couples TRBV24-1 to TRBJ2-1; TRBD2 is a possible D gene (6 bases). Germline V gene lookup returns CDR1 KGHDR and CDR2 SFDVKD. There are 14 residues in the CDR3. Trimming stripped 3 bases from V and 4 bases from J, with 9 bases between. The CDR3, as DNA: TGTGCCACCAGTGATGGACTACCGTACAATGAGCAGTTCTTC. Its translation is CATSDGLPYNEQFF.

This chain uses TRBV20-1 with TRBJ2-7; D remains unclear. V lost 4 bases to trimming and J lost 3 bases, with 13 bases between them. Germline V gene sequence: CDR1 DFQATT, CDR2 SNEGSKA (reference sequence). CDR3 size: 13 residues. CDR3 sequence reads: CSATRVVGYEQYF. CDR3 in DNA: TGCAGTGCTACCCGGGTCGTCGGCTACGAGCAGTACTTC.

In its sample, this clonotype was seen many times. The chain joins TRBV12-3 or TRBV12-4 to TRBJ2-5; unclear D gene. The CDR3 sequence is 14 residues long. With 3 bases removed from V and 1 base from J, the gap between germline ends came to 9 bases. CDR3 loop: CASSFVGSQETQYF. CDR3 bases: TGTGCCAGCAGTTTCGTTGGCTCCCAAGAGACCCAGTACTTC.

In its sample, this clonotype was seen many times. J is TRBJ1-6 and V is TRBV6-5; a weak D match, TRBD1 (6 bases). The germline gives CDR1 MNHEY, CDR2 SVGAGI. With 2 bases removed from V and 7 bases from J, the gap between germline ends came to 9 bases. This CDR3 comprises 14 residues. Here the CDR3 reads CASSYTTGNSPLHF. In DNA form, the CDR3 reads TGTGCCAGCAGTTACACCACAGGGAATTCACCCCTCCACTTT.

This clonotype was recorded at least ten times. The V call is TRBV7-8, the J call TRBJ2-7; D tentatively fits TRBD1 or TRBD2 (5 bases each). Trimming took off 1 base at V and 0 bases at J, with 10 bases between the two ends. The CDR3 has 15 amino acids. In germline, CDR1 is SGHVS, CDR2 FQNEAQ. CDR3: CASSLVGGYSYEQYF. DNA for the CDR3: TGTGCCAGCAGCTTAGTTGGGGGTTACTCCTACGAGCAGTACTTC.

The chain has TRBV29-1 and TRBJ2-7; TRBD2 aligns across 13 bases. Germline V gene lookup returns CDR1 SQVTM and CDR2 ANQGSEA. The CDR3 is made up of 16 amino acids. For the CDR3, the DNA is TGCAGTGTCCGGACTAGCGGGGGTATCTATCTGTACGAGCAGTACTTC. Residues: CSVRTSGGIYLYEQYF.

The rearrangement uses TRBV4-1 and TRBJ2-1; TRBD2 aligns across 14 bases. The germline gives CDR1 MGHRA, CDR2 YSYEKL. J was trimmed by 8 bases and V by 0 bases; bases with no gene match: 9. This CDR3 has 18 amino acids. The CDR3 here is CASSQDVETSGRGHEQFF. The CDR3 DNA sequence: TGCGCCAGCAGCCAAGATGTGGAGACTAGCGGGAGGGGCCATGAGCAGTTCTTC.